The 2 T cell receptor beta chains reported below all come from one sample, sequenced in a study of cytomegalovirus exposure and HLA in healthy donors. TCRdb keeps only in-frame clones here, not all; method: immunoSEQ multiplex PCR. The table has around 150,000 clones, about 90% seen once. The sequencing sample was made of PBMCs. The receptors here all came from a man younger than 30 in good health and CMV-seropositive.

V usage is TRBV7-6 and J usage is TRBJ1-3; TRBD1 is a possible D gene (6 bases). The CDR3 covers 17 residues. The V and J ends lost 5 bases and 2 bases respectively, with 19 bases between them. Germline CDR1 reads SGHVS; CDR2 reads FNYEAQ. The CDR3 region is CASSRNANRDPGNTIYF. CDR3 bases: TGTGCCAGCAGCCGCAATGCAAACAGGGATCCTGGAAACACCATATATTTT.

This chain connects TRBV2 to TRBJ2-1; 12 nucleotides match TRBD2. The CDR3 has 15 amino acids. The J segment lost 0 bases and the V segment lost 6 bases, leaving 0 bases of the junction unmatched. In germline, CDR1 is SNHLY, CDR2 FYNNEI. CDR3 nucleotides: TGTGCCAGCAGGACTAGCGGGAGCTCCTACAATGAGCAGTTCTTC. Its protein is CASRTSGSSYNEQFF.